These 2 T cell receptor beta chains originate from one sample sequenced in a study of blood T cell repertoires in COVID-19. Only in-frame clones appear in the TCRdb table, and some are missing; sequencing was by immunoSEQ multiplex PCR. The table includes around 200,000 clones, 84% detected once. The sequenced sample was peripheral blood. These TCRs come from a human donor in a cohort sampled during active COVID-19.

The genes are TRBV5-1 and TRBJ2-3, with TRBD1 as a possible D gene (5 bases). V was clipped by 0 bases and J by 10 bases, with 18 bases between them. Germline V gives CDR1 SGHRS, CDR2 YFSETQ. The length of the CDR3 is 15 residues. The CDR3: CASSLDVGSIRAQYF. CDR3 bases: TGCGCCAGCAGCTTGGATGTGGGCTCGATCAGGGCGCAGTATTTT.

The chain has TRBV3-1 (or the pseudogene TRBV3-2) and TRBJ2-7; 14 positions match TRBD2. V lost 0 bases to trimming and J lost 2 bases; unmatched junction nucleotides: 9. CDR1 and CDR2 from the germline V gene are LGHDT and YNNKEL (reference sequence). CDR3 length: 19 amino acids. The CDR3 DNA follows: TGTGCCAGCAGCCAAGATCCCCCGGGACTAGCGGGGGCCCCCTACGAGCAGTACTTC. It encodes CASSQDPPGLAGAPYEQYF.